This TCR beta chain was recorded in a study of shared clonotypes between healthy human individuals. Study details: A donor's plate count was three for CD4 naive and three for CD4 memory; CD8 naive had two and CD8 memory one.

Here immunoSEQ multiplex PCR was the method, and the copy in TCRdb shows in-frame clones only, minus some. The sample holds fewer than 1.4 million clones, 75% to 85% seen once. Whole-study results and caveats: Expectations were that clonotype sharing among donors would be affected by sequencing depth.

This CDR3 is 17 amino acids long. Germline V gene sequence: CDR1 SGHRS, CDR2 YFSETQ. After removal of 0 bases from V and 2 bases from J, the junction contained 9 bases not matched to a gene. In regard to this clone: What it binds is not known.

Sequenced material: memory CD4+ T cells from PBMCs. Subset defined: CD45RA-negative fraction. The TCR originated in a man younger than 35 in good health. Some clones in this sample may be carry-over from other donors' samples. This chain uses TRBV5-1 with TRBJ2-5; 8 positions match TRBD1. The CDR3 loop is CASSLGWVRGHQETQYF. The DNA of the CDR3 is TGCGCCAGCAGCTTGGGATGGGTCAGGGGGCATCAAGAGACCCAGTACTTC.